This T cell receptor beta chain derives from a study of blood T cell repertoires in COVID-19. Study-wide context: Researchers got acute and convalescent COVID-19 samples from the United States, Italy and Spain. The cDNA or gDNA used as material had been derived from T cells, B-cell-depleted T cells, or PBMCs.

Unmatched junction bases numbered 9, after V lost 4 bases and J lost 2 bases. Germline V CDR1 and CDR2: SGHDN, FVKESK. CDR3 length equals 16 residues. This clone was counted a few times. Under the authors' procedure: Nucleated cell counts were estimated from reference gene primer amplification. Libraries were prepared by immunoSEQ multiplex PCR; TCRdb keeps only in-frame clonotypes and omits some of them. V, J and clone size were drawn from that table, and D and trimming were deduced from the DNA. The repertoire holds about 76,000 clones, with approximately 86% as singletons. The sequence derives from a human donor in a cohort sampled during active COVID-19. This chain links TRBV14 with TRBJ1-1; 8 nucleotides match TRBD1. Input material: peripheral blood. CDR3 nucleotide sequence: TGTGCCAGCAGCCTAAGGCGCGGACAGGGAAACACTGAAGCTTTCTTT. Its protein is CASSLRRGQGNTEAFF.